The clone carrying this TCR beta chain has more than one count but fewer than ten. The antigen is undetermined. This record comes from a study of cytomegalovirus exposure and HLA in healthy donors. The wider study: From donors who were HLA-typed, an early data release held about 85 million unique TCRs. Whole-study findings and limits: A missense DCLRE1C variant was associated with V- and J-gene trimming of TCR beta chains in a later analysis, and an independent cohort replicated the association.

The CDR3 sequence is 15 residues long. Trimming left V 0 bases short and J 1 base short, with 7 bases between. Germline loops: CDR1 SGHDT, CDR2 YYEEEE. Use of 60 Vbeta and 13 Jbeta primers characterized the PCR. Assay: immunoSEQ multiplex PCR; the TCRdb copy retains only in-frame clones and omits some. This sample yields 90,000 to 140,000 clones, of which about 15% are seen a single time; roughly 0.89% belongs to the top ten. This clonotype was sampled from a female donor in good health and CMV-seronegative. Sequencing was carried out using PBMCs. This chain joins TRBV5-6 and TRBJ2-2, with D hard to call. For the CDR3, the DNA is TGTGCCAGCAGCTTGGGTCTAGAGAACACCGGGGAGCTGTTTTTT. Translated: CASSLGLENTGELFF.